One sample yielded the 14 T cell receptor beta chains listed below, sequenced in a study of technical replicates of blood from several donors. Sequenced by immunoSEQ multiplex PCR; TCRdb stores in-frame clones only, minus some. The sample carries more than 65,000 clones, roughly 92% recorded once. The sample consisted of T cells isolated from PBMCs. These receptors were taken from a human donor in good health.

The CDR3 protein is CSVVTGEAYEQYF. For the CDR3, the DNA is TGCAGCGTTGTAACGGGAGAGGCCTACGAGCAGTACTTC. The chain is built from TRBV29-1 and TRBJ2-7, with D possibly matching TRBD2 (6 bases). This CDR3 contains 13 residues. V dropped 4 bases and J dropped 2 bases, with 12 bases sitting between them. From germline, CDR1 is SQVTM and CDR2 ANQGSEA.

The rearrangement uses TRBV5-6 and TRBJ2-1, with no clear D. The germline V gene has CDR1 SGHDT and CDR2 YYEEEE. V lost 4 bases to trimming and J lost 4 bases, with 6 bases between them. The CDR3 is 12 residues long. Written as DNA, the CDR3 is TGTGCCAGCAGCGAGAATTACAATGAGCAGTTCTTC. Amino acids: CASSENYNEQFF.

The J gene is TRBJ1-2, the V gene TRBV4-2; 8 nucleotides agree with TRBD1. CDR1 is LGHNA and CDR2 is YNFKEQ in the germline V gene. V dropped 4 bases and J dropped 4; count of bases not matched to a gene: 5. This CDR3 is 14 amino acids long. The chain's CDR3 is CASSRHGTGYGYTF. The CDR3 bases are TGTGCCAGCAGCCGCCACGGGACAGGCTATGGCTACACCTTC.

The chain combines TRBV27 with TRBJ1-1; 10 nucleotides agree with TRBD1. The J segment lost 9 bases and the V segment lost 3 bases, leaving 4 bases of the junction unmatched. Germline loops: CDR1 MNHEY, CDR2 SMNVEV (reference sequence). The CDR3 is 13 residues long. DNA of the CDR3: TGTGCCAGCAGTTTCTGGGACAGGGGAAAAGCTTTCTTT. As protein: CASSFWDRGKAFF.

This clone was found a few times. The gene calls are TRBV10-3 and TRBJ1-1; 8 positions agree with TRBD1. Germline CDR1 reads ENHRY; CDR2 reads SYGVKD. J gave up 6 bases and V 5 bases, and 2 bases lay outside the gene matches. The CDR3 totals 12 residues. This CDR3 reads CAISKQGAEAFF. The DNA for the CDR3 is TGTGCCATCAGTAAACAGGGGGCTGAAGCTTTCTTT.

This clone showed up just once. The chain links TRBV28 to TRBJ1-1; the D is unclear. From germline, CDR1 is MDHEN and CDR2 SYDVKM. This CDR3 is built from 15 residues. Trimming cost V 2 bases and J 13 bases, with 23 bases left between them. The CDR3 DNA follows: TGTGCCAGCAGTTTAGGCATTGGCAACTATCCCCATCTTTTCTTT. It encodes CASSLGIGNYPHLFF.

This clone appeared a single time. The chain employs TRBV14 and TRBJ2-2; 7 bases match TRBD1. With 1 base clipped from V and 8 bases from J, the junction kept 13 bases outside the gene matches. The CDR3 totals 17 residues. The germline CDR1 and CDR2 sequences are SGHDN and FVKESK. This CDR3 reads CASSQGPRGIVTGELFF. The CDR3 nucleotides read TGTGCCAGCAGCCAAGGACCCAGGGGGATTGTAACGGGGGAGCTGTTTTTT.

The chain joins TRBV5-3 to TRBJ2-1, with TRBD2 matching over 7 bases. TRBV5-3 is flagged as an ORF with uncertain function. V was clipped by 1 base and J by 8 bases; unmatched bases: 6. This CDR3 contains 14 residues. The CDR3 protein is CARSLYLAGDEQFF. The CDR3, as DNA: TGTGCCAGAAGCTTGTATCTTGCGGGGGATGAGCAGTTCTTC.

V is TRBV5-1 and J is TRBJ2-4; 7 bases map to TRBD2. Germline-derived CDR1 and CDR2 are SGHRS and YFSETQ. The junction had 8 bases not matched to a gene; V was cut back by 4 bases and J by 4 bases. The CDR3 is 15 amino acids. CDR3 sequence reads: CASSPTAGTKNIQYF. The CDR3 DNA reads TGCGCCAGCAGCCCTACAGCGGGAACTAAAAACATTCAGTACTTC.

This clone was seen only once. CDR3 nucleotide sequence: TGTGCCAGCAGTGAAGATCACCTGGTAGCGGGAGGCCGGGAGCTGTTTTTT. Its protein is CASSEDHLVAGGRELFF. The chain employs TRBV25-1 and TRBJ2-2, with TRBD2 matching over 10 bases. After removal of 2 bases from V and 9 bases from J, the junction contained 12 bases not matched to a gene. The CDR3 is 17 amino acids. Germline CDR1 is MGHDK and CDR2 is SYGVNS.

The CDR3 DNA is TGTGCCAGCATGCCATGGGGGGAAGCAACAGATACGCAGTATTTT. Translation gives CASMPWGEATDTQYF. V and J are TRBV27 and TRBJ2-3, with D perhaps TRBD2 (6 bases). CDR1 MNHEY and CDR2 SMNVEV come from the germline V gene (reference sequence). Trimming removed 7 bases at V and 3 bases at J, with 17 bases between. The CDR3 totals 15 residues.

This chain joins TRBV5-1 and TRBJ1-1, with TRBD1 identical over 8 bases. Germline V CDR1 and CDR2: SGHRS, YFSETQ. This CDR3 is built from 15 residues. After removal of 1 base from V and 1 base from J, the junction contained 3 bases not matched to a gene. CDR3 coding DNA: TGCGCCAGCAGCTTGCCGGGGACAGGGAACACTGAAGCTTTCTTT. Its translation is CASSLPGTGNTEAFF.

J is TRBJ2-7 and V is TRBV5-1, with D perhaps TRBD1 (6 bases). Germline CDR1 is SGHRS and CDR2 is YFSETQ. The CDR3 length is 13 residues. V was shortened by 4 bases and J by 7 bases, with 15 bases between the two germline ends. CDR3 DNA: TGCGCCAGCAGCCCGGACAGTCTTGGGGAGCAGTACTTC. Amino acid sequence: CASSPDSLGEQYF.

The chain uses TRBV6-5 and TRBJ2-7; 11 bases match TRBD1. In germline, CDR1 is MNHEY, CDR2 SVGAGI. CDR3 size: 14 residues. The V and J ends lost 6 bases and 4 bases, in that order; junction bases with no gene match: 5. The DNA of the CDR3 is TGTGCCAGCAGCTCGGACAGGGGGCCATACGAGCAGTACTTC. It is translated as CASSSDRGPYEQYF.